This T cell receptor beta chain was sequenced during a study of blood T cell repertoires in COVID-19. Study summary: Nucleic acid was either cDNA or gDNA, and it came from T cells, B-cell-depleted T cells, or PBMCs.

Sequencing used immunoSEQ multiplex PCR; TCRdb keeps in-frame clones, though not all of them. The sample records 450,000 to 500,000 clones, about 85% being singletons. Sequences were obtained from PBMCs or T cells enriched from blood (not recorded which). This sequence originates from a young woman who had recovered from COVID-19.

The CDR3 DNA reads as TGTGCCAGCAGCCCTCATTGGGACAGGGGGGAAGCTTTCTTT. Residues: CASSPHWDRGEAFF. This sequence joins TRBV3-1 (or the pseudogene TRBV3-2) and TRBJ1-1; 11 positions agree with TRBD1. CDR1 is LGHDT, CDR2 YNNKEL, per germline (reference sequence). V dropped 4 bases and J dropped 8; count of bases not matched to a gene: 6. This CDR3 is 14 amino acids long.